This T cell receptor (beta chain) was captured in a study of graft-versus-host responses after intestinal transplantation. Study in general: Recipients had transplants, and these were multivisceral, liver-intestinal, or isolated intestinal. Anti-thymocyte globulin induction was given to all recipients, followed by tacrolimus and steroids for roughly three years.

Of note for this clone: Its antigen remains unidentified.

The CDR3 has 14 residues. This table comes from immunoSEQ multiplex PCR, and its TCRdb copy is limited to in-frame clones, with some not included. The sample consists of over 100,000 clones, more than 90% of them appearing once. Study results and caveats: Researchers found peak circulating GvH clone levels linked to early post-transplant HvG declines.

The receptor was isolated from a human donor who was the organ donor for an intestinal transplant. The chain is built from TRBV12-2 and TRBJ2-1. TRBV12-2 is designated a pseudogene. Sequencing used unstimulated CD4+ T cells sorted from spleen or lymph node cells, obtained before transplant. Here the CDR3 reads CASRPGRSYNEQFF. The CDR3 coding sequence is TGTGCAAGTCGCCCCGGCCGATCCTACAATGAGCAGTTCTTC.